These 8 T cell receptor beta chains share one sample of origin, sequenced in a study of T cell clonality in common variable immunodeficiency (dated by TCRdb to about 2015). Receptor libraries were prepared by the immunoSEQ multiplex PCR assay. TCRdb obtained this table from immuneACCESS and retained in-frame rearrangements with V and J assigned. These tables miss some clones; where compared with another copy, unresolved V genes account for less than half of the shortfall, and the remainder is unexplained. The table puts roughly 40,000 clones in this sample, none counted just once. The ten largest clones add up to less than 3.5% of the sample. Sample: peripheral blood mononuclear cells. These TCRs come from a person aged 18 to 75 in good health.

In this sample, this clone turned up a few times. The read terminates 3 residues ahead of where the CDR3 ends, so the germline J gene completes it. V gene TRBV7-9 combines with J gene TRBJ2-4, with a possible D match to TRBD2 (5 bases). The germline V gene encodes CDR1 SEHNR and CDR2 FQNEAQ (reference sequence). This CDR3 contains 15 residues. CDR3 bases read: TGTGCCAGCAGCGTACGGGCAGACCGGACTGATGGT. Its protein product is CASSVRADRTDG. The complete CDR3 sequence is CASSVRADRTDGQYF.

Ten or more counts support this clone. The read stops 3 residues short of the end of the CDR3; the missing end is completed from the germline J gene. The J gene is TRBJ2-7, the V gene TRBV20-1; TRBD2 aligns across 12 bases. The CDR3 sequence is 17 residues long. Germline V gene lookup returns CDR1 DFQATT and CDR2 SNEGSKA (reference sequence). The CDR3 bases that were read are TGCAGCGTCGGTGAGGGGACTAGCGGGCACAGCTCCTACGAG. It is translated as CSVGEGTSGHSSYE. The CDR3 reads in full as CSVGEGTSGHSSYEQYF.

In its sample, this clone was seen many times. The CDR3 is cut off 3 residues early in the read; its end comes from the germline J gene. V usage is TRBV2 and J usage is TRBJ2-5; 7 bases are a match to TRBD2. The CDR3 extends over 15 amino acids. V gave up 6 bases and J gave up 2 bases; unmatched junction bases: 9. CDR1 and CDR2 (germline): SNHLY, FYNNEI. Incomplete CDR3 DNA: TGTGCCAGCAGCCGACTAGCTGGGGGTCAAGAGACC. Residues: CASSRLAGGQET. The complete CDR3 protein is CASSRLAGGQETQYF.

This clone showed up many times. The CDR3 end is not reached by the read, which stops 3 residues before it; the germline J gene fills it in. This chain joins TRBV30 and TRBJ1-4, with a weak D call TRBD1 (5 bases). This CDR3 comprises 14 residues. Trimming pared 0 bases from V and 8 bases from J, leaving 13 bases between. CDR1 GTSNPN and CDR2 SVGIG come from the germline V gene (reference sequence). The CDR3 here is CAWSVGQGEEKLFF. The part of the CDR3 DNA that was read is TGTGCCTGGAGTGTTGGTCAGGGTGAAGAAAAA.

This clone was observed at least ten times. With the read ending 3 residues before the CDR3 end, the germline J gene is used to fill in that end. The rearrangement uses TRBV7-9 and TRBJ2-1; possible D gene TRBD1, 5 bases. Per germline, CDR1 SEHNR and CDR2 FQNEAQ (reference sequence). The V end was cut by 8 bases, the J end by 7 bases, with 9 bases between. This CDR3 is 11 amino acids long. CDR3 amino acids: CASSAGNEQFF. The sequenced CDR3 bases are TGTGCCAGCTCTGCAGGGAATGAG.

The sample holds many counts of this clone. The covered CDR3 bases are TGCAGTGCTTCTAGACAGGGGGTTAACTATGGC. Translation: CSASRQGVNYG. The CDR3 reads in full as CSASRQGVNYGYTF. This chain links TRBV20-1 with TRBJ1-2; 9 positions agree with TRBD1. The read ends 3 residues shy of where the CDR3 ends; the end is completed using the germline J gene. Germline CDR1 is DFQATT and CDR2 is SNEGSKA (reference sequence). CDR3 size: 14 residues. V lost 5 bases, J lost 1 base, and 5 bases stayed unmatched.

This clone came up many times. The read ends 3 residues shy of where the CDR3 ends; the end is completed using the germline J gene. The chain carries TRBV20-1 and TRBJ2-3, with 7 nucleotides matching TRBD2. Unmatched junction bases numbered 6, after V lost 4 bases and J lost 5 bases. CDR1 is DFQATT, CDR2 SNEGSKA, per germline (reference sequence). The CDR3 sequence is 13 residues long. The sequenced CDR3 bases are TGCAGTGCTACGAGCGGGAAAGAAGATACG. Its translation is CSATSGKEDT. The entire CDR3 protein is CSATSGKEDTQYF.

There are many counts of this clone. Read sequence stops 3 residues before the CDR3 end, and the germline J gene provides the missing end. The chain combines TRBV29-1 with TRBJ2-1, with D tentatively TRBD1 (5 bases). Germline V gene lookup returns CDR1 SQVTM and CDR2 ANQGSEA. Trimming took off 5 bases at V and 0 bases at J, with 14 bases between the two ends. The CDR3 is 15 amino acids. CDR3: CSVSPTGSSYNEQFF. The part of the CDR3 DNA that was read is TGCAGCGTTAGCCCTACAGGCAGCTCCTACAATGAG.